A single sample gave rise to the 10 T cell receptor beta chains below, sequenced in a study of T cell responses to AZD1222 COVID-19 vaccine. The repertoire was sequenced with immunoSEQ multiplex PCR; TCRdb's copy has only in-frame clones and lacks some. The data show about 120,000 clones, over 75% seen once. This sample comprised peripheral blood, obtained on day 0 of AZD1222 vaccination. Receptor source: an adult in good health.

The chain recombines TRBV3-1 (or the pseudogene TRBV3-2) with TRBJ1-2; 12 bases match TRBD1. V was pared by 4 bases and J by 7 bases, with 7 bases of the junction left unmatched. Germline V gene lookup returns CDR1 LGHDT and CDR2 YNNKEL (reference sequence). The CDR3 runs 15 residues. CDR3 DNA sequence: TGTGCCAGCAGCCCGCGGGACAGGGGGCAGGGTGGCTACACCTTC. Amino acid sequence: CASSPRDRGQGGYTF.

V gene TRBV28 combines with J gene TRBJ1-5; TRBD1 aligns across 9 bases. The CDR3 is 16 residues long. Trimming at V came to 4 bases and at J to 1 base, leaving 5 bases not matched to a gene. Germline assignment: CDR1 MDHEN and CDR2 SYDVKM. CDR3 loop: CASSSWTGESNQPQHF. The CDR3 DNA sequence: TGTGCCAGCAGTTCCTGGACAGGGGAGAGCAATCAGCCCCAGCATTTT.

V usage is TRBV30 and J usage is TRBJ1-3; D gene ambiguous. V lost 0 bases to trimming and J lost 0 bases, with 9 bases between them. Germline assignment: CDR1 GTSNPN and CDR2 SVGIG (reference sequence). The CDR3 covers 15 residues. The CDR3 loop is CAWSVSLISGNTIYF. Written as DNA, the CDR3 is TGTGCCTGGAGTGTATCGTTGATCTCTGGAAACACCATATATTTT.

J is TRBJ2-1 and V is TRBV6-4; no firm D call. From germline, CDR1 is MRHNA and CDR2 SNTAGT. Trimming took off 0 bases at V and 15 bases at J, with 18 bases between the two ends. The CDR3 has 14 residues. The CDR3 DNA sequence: TGTGCCAGCAGTGACTCGAATGCCAGGAATCTCTTGTTCTTC. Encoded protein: CASSDSNARNLLFF.

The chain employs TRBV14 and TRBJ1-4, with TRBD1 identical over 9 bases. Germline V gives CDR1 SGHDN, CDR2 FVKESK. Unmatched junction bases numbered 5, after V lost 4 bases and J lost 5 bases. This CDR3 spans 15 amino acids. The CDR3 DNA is TGTGCCAGCAGCCGCACAGGGGGCCGGAATGAAAAACTGTTTTTT. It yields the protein CASSRTGGRNEKLFF.

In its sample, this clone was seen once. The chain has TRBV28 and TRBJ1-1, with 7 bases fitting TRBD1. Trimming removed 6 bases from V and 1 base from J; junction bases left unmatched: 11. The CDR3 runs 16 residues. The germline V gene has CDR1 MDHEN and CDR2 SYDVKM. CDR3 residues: CASRSDRDPRNTEAFF. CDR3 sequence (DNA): TGTGCCAGCAGATCTGACAGGGACCCAAGGAACACTGAAGCTTTCTTT. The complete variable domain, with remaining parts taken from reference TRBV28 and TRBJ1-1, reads DVKVTQSSRYLVKRTGEKVFLECVQDMDHENMFWYRQDPGLGLRLIYFSYDVKMKEKGDIPEGYSVSREKKERFSLILESASTNQTSMYLCASRSDRDPRNTEAFFGQGTRLTVV.

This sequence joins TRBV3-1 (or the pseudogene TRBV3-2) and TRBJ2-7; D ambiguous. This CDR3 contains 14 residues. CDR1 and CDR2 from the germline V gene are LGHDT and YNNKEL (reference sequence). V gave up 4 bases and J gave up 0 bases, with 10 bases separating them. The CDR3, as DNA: TGTGCCAGCAGCCCAACGGCCCTCTCCTACGAGCAGTACTTC. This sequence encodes CASSPTALSYEQYF.

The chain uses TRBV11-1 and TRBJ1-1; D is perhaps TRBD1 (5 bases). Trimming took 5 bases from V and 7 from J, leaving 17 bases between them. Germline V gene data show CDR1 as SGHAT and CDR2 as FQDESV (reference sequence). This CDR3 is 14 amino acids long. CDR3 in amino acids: CASSRTTGPNEAFF. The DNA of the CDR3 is TGTGCCAGCAGCCGAACCACGGGACCGAATGAAGCTTTCTTT.

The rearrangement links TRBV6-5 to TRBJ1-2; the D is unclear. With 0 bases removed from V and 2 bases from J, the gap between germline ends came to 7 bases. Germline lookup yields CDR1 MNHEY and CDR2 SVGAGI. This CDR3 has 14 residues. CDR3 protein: CASSYSIGNYGYTF. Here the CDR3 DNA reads TGTGCCAGCAGTTACTCGATAGGAAACTATGGCTACACCTTC.

The CDR3 region has the DNA TGTGCCAGCCTACAGGGAAATGAGCAGTTCTTC. Translating gives CASLQGNEQFF. This chain connects TRBV18 to TRBJ2-1, with D possibly matching TRBD1 (6 bases). The CDR3 has 11 residues. V shed 8 bases and J shed 7 bases, with 9 bases lying between them. The germline gives CDR1 KGHSH, CDR2 LQKENI.